This passage covers 26 T cell receptor beta chains from one sample sequenced in a study of cytomegalovirus exposure and HLA in healthy donors. PCR was performed using 60 Vbeta and 13 Jbeta primers. The data were produced by immunoSEQ multiplex PCR, yet TCRdb's version contains in-frame clones alone and is incomplete. The sample gives 35,000 to 50,000 clones, over 70% of which show up once; approximately 3% is in the top ten. Sequencing was carried out using PBMCs. The receptors come from a man in his forties or fifties in good health and CMV-seronegative.

The V gene is TRBV18, the J gene TRBJ1-3; perhaps TRBD1 as D (5 bases). The CDR3 totals 14 residues. Germline lookup yields CDR1 KGHSH and CDR2 LQKENI. V dropped 6 bases and J dropped 4 bases, with 13 bases sitting between them. The CDR3 is CASSLGPSGNTIYF. CDR3 DNA: TGTGCCAGCTCGCTGGGGCCGTCGGGAAACACCATATATTTT.

On this clone: The junction does not match germline at one end; this may be a read error. This CDR3 reads CSSSLRQADTIYF. The CDR3 DNA is TGTTCCAGCAGCCTCCGACAGGCGGACACCATATATTTT. The chain is built from TRBV7-9 and TRBJ1-3; TRBD1 might be the D (6 bases). Germline lookup yields CDR1 SEHNR and CDR2 FQNEAQ (reference sequence). The CDR3 covers 13 residues.

The chain has TRBV7-2 and TRBJ2-2; 9 positions agree with TRBD1. The CDR3 runs to 17 residues. Germline assignment: CDR1 SGHTA and CDR2 FQGNSA. V was pared by 3 bases and J by 3 bases, with 8 bases of the junction left unmatched. The CDR3 DNA is TGTGCCAGCAGCTTCCGGGACAGGGACTGGGACACCGGGGAGCTGTTTTTT. Translated: CASSFRDRDWDTGELFF. Variable domain in full (rest from reference TRBV7-2 and TRBJ2-2): GAGVSQSPSNKVTEKGKDVELRCDPISGHTALYWYRQSLGQGLEFLIYFQGNSAPDKSGLPSDRFSAERTGGSVSTLTIQRTQQEDSAVYLCASSFRDRDWDTGELFFGEGSRLTVL.

V and J are TRBV25-1 and TRBJ1-4; D is perhaps TRBD1 (5 bases). V was cut by 2 bases and J by 10 bases, with 8 bases left in between. This CDR3 is 12 amino acids long. CDR1 is MGHDK, CDR2 SYGVNS, per germline. CDR3 loop: CASSERGVKLFF. DNA for the CDR3: TGTGCCAGCAGTGAAAGGGGTGTAAAACTGTTTTTT. The entire variable domain, with the rest obtained from reference TRBV25-1 and TRBJ1-4, is as follows: EADIYQTPRYLVIGTGKKITLECSQTMGHDKMYWYQQDPGMELHLIHYSYGVNSTEKGDLSSESTVSRIRTEHFPLTLESARPSHTSQYLCASSERGVKLFFGSGTQLSVL.

J is TRBJ1-2 and V is TRBV6-6, with unresolved D. Germline V CDR1 and CDR2: MNHNY, SVGAGI (reference sequence). Trimming pared 5 bases from V and 2 bases from J, leaving 9 bases between. The CDR3 is made up of 13 amino acids. This chain's CDR3 is CASSTTRNYGYTF. The CDR3 region has the DNA TGTGCCAGCAGTACTACCAGAAACTATGGCTACACCTTC.

The chain recombines TRBV28 with TRBJ2-1; D not resolved. V was cut by 4 bases and J by 15 bases, with 16 bases left in between. This CDR3 region has 12 residues. Germline V gives CDR1 MDHEN, CDR2 SYDVKM. The CDR3 sequence: CASSSLSSSGFF. CDR3 coding DNA: TGTGCCAGCAGTTCTCTAAGCTCCTCCGGGTTCTTC. The whole variable domain, filled in from reference TRBV28 and TRBJ2-1, reads DVKVTQSSRYLVKRTGEKVFLECVQDMDHENMFWYRQDPGLGLRLIYFSYDVKMKEKGDIPEGYSVSREKKERFSLILESASTNQTSMYLCASSSLSSSGFFGPGTRLTVL.

A note on this clone: At one end, the junction sequence differs from germline, possibly due to a read error. The chain recombines TRBV6-1 with TRBJ2-7; 8 bases are shared with TRBD2. The germline gives CDR1 MNHNS, CDR2 SASEGT. The CDR3 is 14 amino acids. Here the CDR3 reads CASSPRTSSNEQYF. The CDR3 DNA is TGTGCCAGCAGTCCGCGGACTAGCTCCAACGAGCAGTACTTC.

The J gene is TRBJ1-3, the V gene TRBV30, with 9 bases identical to TRBD1. The CDR3 is 13 residues long. Germline V gene lookup returns CDR1 GTSNPN and CDR2 SVGIG (reference sequence). With V trimmed by 8 bases and J by 2 bases, 4 bases remained unmatched. This chain's CDR3 is CAGQGRTGNTIYF. DNA for the CDR3: TGTGCCGGACAGGGGCGCACTGGAAACACCATATATTTT. Full variable domain (missing parts from reference TRBV30 and TRBJ1-3): SQTIHQWPATLVQPVGSPLSLECTVEGTSNPNLYWYRQAAGRGLQLLFYSVGIGQISSEVPQNLSASRPQDRQFILSSKKLLLSDSGFYLCAGQGRTGNTIYFGEGSWLTVV.

For this clone: The sample carries other DNA sequences with the same CDR3. The chain has TRBV1 and TRBJ1-6. TRBV1 has pseudogene status. This CDR3 has 15 amino acids. The CDR3 nucleotides read TGCACCAGCAGCCTCCATAGCTCCTATAATTCACCCCTCCACTTT. Amino acid sequence: CTSSLHSSYNSPLHF.

This clone showed up just a few times. The CDR3 region has the DNA TGCAGCGTTGCCCCCAGTCCGGGAGGGCGGGAGACCCAGTACTTC. Translation gives CSVAPSPGGRETQYF. The chain employs TRBV29-1 and TRBJ2-5; TRBD2 matches at 8 bases. This CDR3 has 15 residues. Germline V CDR1 and CDR2: SQVTM, ANQGSEA. The junction had 12 bases not matched to a gene; V was cut back by 4 bases and J by 5 bases. Variable domain in full (rest from reference TRBV29-1 and TRBJ2-5): SAVISQKPSRDICQRGTSLTIQCQVDSQVTMMFWYRQQPGQSLTLIATANQGSEATYESGFVIDKFPISRPNLTFSTLTVSNMSPEDSSIYLCSVAPSPGGRETQYFGPGTRLLVL.

This clone occurred once. At one of its ends the junction is not consistent with the germline gene, which may arise from a read error. This sequence joins TRBV5-4 and TRBJ2-7; perhaps TRBD1 as D (6 bases). Germline V lookup: CDR1 SGHNT, CDR2 YYREEE (reference sequence). This CDR3 contains 14 residues. The CDR3 nucleotides read TGTGCCAGCAGCTTTCAGTCAGGGGTCCCGGCCCCCCGCTTC. This gives the protein CASSFQSGVPAPRF.

The rearrangement joins TRBV5-1 to TRBJ2-7, with a weak D call TRBD1 (6 bases). CDR1 and CDR2 from the germline V gene are SGHRS and YFSETQ. The CDR3 extends over 15 amino acids. Trimming stripped 2 bases from V and 2 bases from J, with 14 bases between. This CDR3 reads CASSFNGGEAYEQYF. CDR3 in DNA: TGCGCCAGCAGCTTTAATGGGGGCGAGGCCTACGAGCAGTACTTC.

This rearrangement joins TRBV28 to TRBJ2-2; 8 bases line up with TRBD2. V lost 8 bases to trimming and J lost 5 bases; unmatched junction nucleotides: 16. The CDR3 sequence is 17 residues long. Germline-derived CDR1 and CDR2 are MDHEN and SYDVKM. The CDR3 DNA sequence: TGTGCCAGCCGGAGACCAGCGGGAGTCGTCGGAACCGGGGAGCTGTTTTTT. This gives the protein CASRRPAGVVGTGELFF.

The chain employs TRBV5-5 and TRBJ2-5; 9 bases map to TRBD2. The J call may be in error: the DNA end matches TRBJ2-7 better. Per germline, CDR1 SGHKS and CDR2 YYEKEE (reference sequence). This CDR3 contains 14 residues. CDR3 DNA: TGTGCCAGCAGCCTACGACTAGCGGACTACGAGCAGTACTTC. Translated, it gives CASSLRLADYEQYF.

V and J are TRBV15 and TRBJ1-5; 7 nucleotides line up with TRBD1. With 3 bases clipped from V and 5 bases from J, the junction kept 4 bases outside the gene matches. The germline CDR1 and CDR2 sequences are LNHNV and YYDKDF (reference sequence). This CDR3 spans 14 amino acids. CDR3 nucleotides: TGTGCCACCAGCAGTACAGGGGACTATCAGCCCCAGCATTTT. Its protein is CATSSTGDYQPQHF. The full variable domain, in which reference TRBV15 and TRBJ1-5 provide the parts outside the CDR3, is DAMVIQNPRYQVTQFGKPVTLSCSQTLNHNVMYWYQQKSSQAPKLLFHYYDKDFNNEADTPDNFQSRRPNTSFCFLDIRSPGLGDTAMYLCATSSTGDYQPQHFGDGTRLSIL.

V gene TRBV30 combines with J gene TRBJ1-2; TRBD1 aligns across 9 bases. This CDR3 region has 13 residues. The germline gives CDR1 GTSNPN, CDR2 SVGIG (reference sequence). The ends lost 2 bases at V and 4 bases at J; junction bases unmatched: 2. Here the CDR3 reads CAWSTGGAYGYTF. The CDR3 bases are TGTGCCTGGAGTACAGGGGGCGCCTATGGCTACACCTTC.

The J gene is TRBJ1-5, the V gene TRBV15; D is unresolved. The CDR3 is 15 amino acids. The ends were cut back, 2 bases at V and 1 base at J, with 9 bases in the middle. CDR1 and CDR2 from the germline V gene are LNHNV and YYDKDF (reference sequence). The CDR3 DNA reads as TGTGCCACCAGCAGATCCCGGGAGAGCAATCAGCCCCAGCATTTT. It specifies CATSRSRESNQPQHF.

This sequence joins TRBV20-1 and TRBJ2-1; D call uncertain. This CDR3 is built from 11 residues. In germline, CDR1 is DFQATT, CDR2 SNEGSKA (reference sequence). V shed 5 bases and J shed 6 bases, with 8 bases lying between them. In nucleotides, the CDR3 is TGCAGTGCTTCTACAGCCAATGAGCAGTTCTTC. Protein: CSASTANEQFF.

J is TRBJ2-5 and V is TRBV10-1, with TRBD2 as a possible D gene (6 bases). Germline V gives CDR1 WNHNN, CDR2 SYGVQD (reference sequence). The CDR3 is 14 residues long. V was cut by 5 bases and J by 2 bases, with 12 bases left in between. CDR3 DNA: TGCGCCAGCAGTCCGCGGGACCAACAAGAGACCCAGTACTTC. Its protein product is CASSPRDQQETQYF.

This clone was detected a few times. The gene calls are TRBV19 and TRBJ2-3; maybe TRBD1 (5 bases). The CDR3 covers 15 residues. From germline, CDR1 is LNHDA and CDR2 SQIVND (reference sequence). The ends were cut back, 1 base at V and 6 bases at J, with 14 bases in the middle. The CDR3 sequence is CASSIGGRDPDTQYF. DNA of the CDR3: TGTGCCAGTAGTATAGGGGGCCGAGACCCCGATACGCAGTATTTT.

This rearrangement joins TRBV10-3 to TRBJ1-2, with 10 bases identical to TRBD1. The CDR3 runs to 13 residues. V lost 6 bases and J lost 7; bases outside the gene matches: 5. CDR1 is ENHRY and CDR2 is SYGVKD in the germline V gene. DNA of the CDR3: TGTGCCATCAGCGATGACAGGGGGCTTGGCTACACCTTC. It encodes CAISDDRGLGYTF.

This rearrangement joins TRBV5-1 to TRBJ2-3; D is unclear. V lost 0 bases to trimming and J lost 5 bases, with 13 bases between them. Germline V lookup: CDR1 SGHRS, CDR2 YFSETQ. The length of the CDR3 is 15 residues. The CDR3: CASSLAYGGGDTQYF. The CDR3 nucleotides read TGCGCCAGCAGCTTGGCTTACGGCGGTGGAGATACGCAGTATTTT.

This clone showed up just once. At one end, the junction sequence differs from germline, possibly due to a read error. The chain recombines TRBV7-9 with TRBJ1-1; a possible D gene is TRBD1 (6 bases). CDR3 size: 14 residues. From germline, CDR1 is SEHNR and CDR2 FQNEAQ (reference sequence). This CDR3 reads CSSSLAIGGSEAFF. The CDR3 DNA follows: TGTTCCAGCAGCTTAGCGATTGGGGGCAGCGAAGCTTTCTTT.

This rearrangement joins TRBV5-7 to TRBJ1-2; 10 nucleotides align to TRBD1. TRBV5-7 is assigned to the ORF class and has an uncertain function. The CDR3 totals 15 residues. After removal of 4 bases from V and 7 bases from J, the junction contained 10 bases not matched to a gene. The CDR3 DNA is TGTGCCAGCAGCCTCAGGACAGGGGGTCCGGCTGGCTACACCTTC. As protein: CASSLRTGGPAGYTF.

This rearrangement joins TRBV6-5 to TRBJ1-2, with TRBD1 as a possible D gene (6 bases). The germline gives CDR1 MNHEY, CDR2 SVGAGI. Trimming cost V 6 bases and J 0 bases, with 14 bases left between them. The length of the CDR3 is 15 residues. CDR3 bases: TGTGCCAGCAGGGACAGCCTTAACTCTAACTATGGCTACACCTTC. Amino acid sequence: CASRDSLNSNYGYTF.

The rearrangement links TRBV7-8 to TRBJ1-2; tentatively, D is TRBD1 (6 bases). The CDR3 spans 17 residues. Germline V CDR1 and CDR2: SGHVS, FQNEAQ. Trimming took 1 base from V and 1 from J, leaving 16 bases between them. CDR3 in amino acids: CASSLVGAGPINYGYTF. The CDR3 DNA sequence: TGTGCCAGCAGCTTAGTGGGGGCAGGGCCGATTAACTATGGCTACACCTTC.